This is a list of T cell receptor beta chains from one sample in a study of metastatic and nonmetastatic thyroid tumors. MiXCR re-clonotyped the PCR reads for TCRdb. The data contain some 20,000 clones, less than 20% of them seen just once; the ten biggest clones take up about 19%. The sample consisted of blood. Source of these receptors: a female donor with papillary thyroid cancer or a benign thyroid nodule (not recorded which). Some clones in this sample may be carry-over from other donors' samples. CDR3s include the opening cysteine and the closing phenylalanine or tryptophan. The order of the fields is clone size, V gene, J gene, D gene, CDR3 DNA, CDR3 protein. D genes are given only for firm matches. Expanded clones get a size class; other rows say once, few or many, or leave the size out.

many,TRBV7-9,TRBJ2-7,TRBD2,TGTGCCAGCAGCTCCGGGACTAGCGGCTACGAGCAGTACTTC,CASSSGTSGYEQYF
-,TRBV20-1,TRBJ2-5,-,TGCAGTGCTAGAGAACTGGGGACCCAGTACTTC,CSARELGTQYF
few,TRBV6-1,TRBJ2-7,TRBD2,TGTGCCAGCAGTCTAGAACTAGCGGGAGGGAGCTCCTACGAGCAGTACTTC,CASSLELAGGSSYEQYF
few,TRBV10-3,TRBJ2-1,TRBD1,TGTGCCATCAGTGTAGAGACAGGGACCTACAATGAGCAGTTCTTC,CAISVETGTYNEQFF
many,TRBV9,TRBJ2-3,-,TGTGCCAGCAGCGTAGATGGAGGGGGAGATACGCAGTATTTT,CASSVDGGGDTQYF
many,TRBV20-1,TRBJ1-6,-,TGCAGTGCTAGAGATCCGGGCTCCAATAATTCACCCCTCCACTTT,CSARDPGSNNSPLHF
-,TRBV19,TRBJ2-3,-,TGTGCCAGTAGTATAGTGGGAGGAGCAGATACGCAGTATTTT,CASSIVGGADTQYF
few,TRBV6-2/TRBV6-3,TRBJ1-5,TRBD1,TGTGCCAGCAGTACCCGACAGGGAAATCAGCCCCAGCATTTT,CASSTRQGNQPQHF
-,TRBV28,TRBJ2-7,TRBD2,TGTGCCAGCAGCAAAGGGACTAGCGCGAATTACGAGCAGTACTTC,CASSKGTSANYEQYF
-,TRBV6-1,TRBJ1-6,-,TGTGCCAGCAGTGCTGGCCCTTATAATTCACCCCTCCACTTT,CASSAGPYNSPLHF
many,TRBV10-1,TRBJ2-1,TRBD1,TGCGCCAGCAGCGATTCAACGGGACAGCGCAACAATGAGCAGTTCTTC,CASSDSTGQRNNEQFF
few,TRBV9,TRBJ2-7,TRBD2,TGTGCCAGCAGCGATACTAGCGTTAGGCCCCACGAGCAGTACTTC,CASSDTSVRPHEQYF
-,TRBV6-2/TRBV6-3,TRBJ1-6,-,TGTGCCAGCAGTTACTCGACCCTGGTAGGGTTCGGTATGGGGTATAATTCACCCCTCCACTTT,CASSYSTLVGFGMGYNSPLHF
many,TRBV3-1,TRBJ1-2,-,TGTGCCAGCAGCCAACCTGGACAGAAGCTTTCGGCCTATGGCTACACCTTC,CASSQPGQKLSAYGYTF
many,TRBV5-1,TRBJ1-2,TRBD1,TGCGCCAGCAGCTTGGGCACCAGGACAGGGAAAATAAACTATGGCTACACCTTC,CASSLGTRTGKINYGYTF
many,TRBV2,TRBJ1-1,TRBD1,TGTGCCAGCAAAAGGGACAGGAACACTGAAGCTTTCTTT,CASKRDRNTEAFF